A single sample gave rise to the 32 T cell receptor beta chains below, sequenced in a study of T cells in Graves' hyperthyroidism and ophthalmopathy. Amplification of TCR beta CDR3 regions was performed using RNA transcripts as template. The study used the HTBI primer set for a first-round RT-PCR of the TCR CDR3. MiXCR, run by TCRdb on the multiplex PCR reads, gives a single entry per CDR3 protein. The repertoire has about 570,000 distinct CDR3 sequences, 14% of them found once; the top ten carry roughly 13%. The sample consisted of blood. These receptor sequences come from a woman between 40 and 50 years old with Graves' hyperthyroidism.

In its sample, this clonotype was seen many times. The chain recombines TRBV28 with TRBJ1-1; unclear D gene. V was trimmed by 6 bases and J by 7 bases, leaving 12 bases between them. Germline assignment: CDR1 MDHEN and CDR2 SYDVKM. The CDR3 loop spans 12 amino acids. The CDR3 nucleotides read TGTGCCAGCAGCCTCAGGTATAGTGAAGCTTTCTTT. It encodes CASSLRYSEAFF.

There are many counts of this clonotype. The chain joins TRBV7-8 to TRBJ1-2; 9 bases map to TRBD1. The CDR3 length is 15 residues. The V gene's germline CDR1 is SGHVS and CDR2 FQNEAQ. With 5 bases clipped from V and 5 bases from J, the junction kept 9 bases outside the gene matches. The CDR3 DNA reads as TGTGCCAGCAGCCAGGAGGGGACAGGGCCGTATGGCTACACCTTC. It codes for CASSQEGTGPYGYTF.

This clonotype showed up many times. The V and J genes are TRBV7-9 and TRBJ2-5; D is undetermined. The germline V gene encodes CDR1 SEHNR and CDR2 FQNEAQ (reference sequence). V gave up 4 bases and J gave up 2 bases, with 8 bases separating them. This CDR3 contains 13 residues. DNA of the CDR3: TGTGCCAGCAGCTCTTCAGATCAAGAGACCCAGTACTTC. Translating it yields CASSSSDQETQYF. Using reference TRBV7-9 and TRBJ2-5 for the parts outside the CDR3, the full variable domain is DTGVSQNPRHKITKRGQNVTFRCDPISEHNRLYWYRQTLGQGPEFLTYFQNEAQLEKSRLLSDRFSAERPKGSFSTLEIQRTEQGDSAMYLCASSSSDQETQYFGPGTRLLVL.

Ten or more counts support this clonotype. The genes are TRBV12-3 or TRBV12-4 and TRBJ2-7, with unresolved D. V was clipped by 3 bases and J by 2 bases, with 17 bases between them. This CDR3 comprises 16 residues. CDR3 DNA: TGTGCCAGCAGTTTTTCCCTCGCTGTGGGGACCTACGAGCAGTACTTC. Encoded protein: CASSFSLAVGTYEQYF.

This chain uses TRBV7-2 with TRBJ1-2; TRBD1 is a possible D gene (5 bases). The ends were cut back, 7 bases at V and 7 bases at J, with 13 bases in the middle. Germline loops: CDR1 SGHTA, CDR2 FQGNSA. The CDR3 is 12 amino acids. The CDR3 DNA reads TGTGCCAGCAACCTCGGGGGAGGTGGCTACACCTTC. Its protein is CASNLGGGGYTF.

This clonotype was seen more than once but under ten times. The V and J genes are TRBV7-9 and TRBJ2-1; TRBD1 matches at 9 bases. The V and J ends lost 4 bases and 7 bases, in that order; junction bases with no gene match: 8. Germline-derived CDR1 and CDR2 are SEHNR and FQNEAQ (reference sequence). CDR3 size: 15 residues. The DNA of the CDR3 is TGTGCCAGCAGCTCCACTGGACAGGGGACAAATGAGCAGTTCTTC. Protein sequence: CASSSTGQGTNEQFF.

This clonotype was recorded many times. This chain joins TRBV30 and TRBJ2-5; 12 nucleotides match TRBD2. Germline assignment: CDR1 GTSNPN and CDR2 SVGIG (reference sequence). V trimming: 0 bases; J trimming: 0 bases; junction bases outside the gene matches: 17. This CDR3 is built from 21 residues. Here the CDR3 DNA reads TGTGCCTGGAGTGTCGACCTTTGGACTAGCGGGGTCCTAACTTACCAAGAGACCCAGTACTTC. It encodes CAWSVDLWTSGVLTYQETQYF.

This clonotype was detected only a few times. This chain connects TRBV30 to TRBJ2-7, with D possibly TRBD2 on 6 matching bases. Per germline, CDR1 GTSNPN and CDR2 SVGIG (reference sequence). The CDR3 is made up of 13 amino acids. V lost 2 bases and J 3 bases, leaving 11 bases between the germline ends. The CDR3 loop reads CAWSPGGNYEQYF. As DNA, the CDR3 is TGTGCCTGGAGTCCCGGCGGGAACTACGAGCAGTACTTC.

This clonotype was seen only a few times. This chain links TRBV6-1 with TRBJ2-2, with TRBD2 identical over 9 bases. V shed 6 bases, J shed 4 bases, and the junction held 18 bases outside the gene matches. This CDR3 spans 19 amino acids. In germline, CDR1 is MNHNS, CDR2 SASEGT. In DNA, the CDR3 is TGTGCCAGCAGGCAACCGGGACTAGCAGCTATAGTACGCACCGGGGAGCTGTTTTTT. It encodes CASRQPGLAAIVRTGELFF.

In its sample, this clonotype was seen a few times. The V call is TRBV3-1, the J call TRBJ2-2; 8 bases match TRBD1. J was trimmed by 4 bases and V by 4 bases; bases with no gene match: 8. CDR3 length: 16 residues. CDR1 and CDR2 (germline): LGHDT, YNNKEL (reference sequence). The DNA of the CDR3 is TGTGCCAGCAGCCTCCGGACAGGGCTGGGCACCGGGGAGCTGTTTTTT. It is translated as CASSLRTGLGTGELFF.

The table lists this clonotype with many counts. The CDR3 here is CASSLQGVKAEQYF. The CDR3 region has the DNA TGTGCCAGCAGTTTACAGGGGGTTAAGGCCGAGCAGTACTTC. This chain uses TRBV28 with TRBJ2-7; 7 nucleotides match TRBD1. Trimming cost V 2 bases and J 6 bases; bases outside gene matches: 7. Germline V CDR1 and CDR2: MDHEN, SYDVKM. This CDR3 region has 14 residues.

This clonotype came up many times. The chain joins TRBV10-3 to TRBJ2-7; 9 nucleotides line up with TRBD1. CDR3 length: 14 residues. Germline assignment: CDR1 ENHRY and CDR2 SYGVKD. J lost 1 base, V lost 10 bases, and 8 bases had no gene match. This CDR3 reads CATEGQGSSYEQYF. The CDR3 DNA sequence: TGTGCCACCGAGGGACAGGGATCTTCCTACGAGCAGTACTTC.

The chain recombines TRBV12-3 or TRBV12-4 with TRBJ1-6; unclear D gene. This CDR3 spans 13 amino acids. The ends were cut back, 5 bases at V and 0 bases at J, with 2 bases in the middle. This CDR3 reads CASSGSYNSPLHF. CDR3 nucleotide sequence: TGTGCCAGCAGTGGCTCCTATAATTCACCCCTCCACTTT.

This clonotype has just a few counts. The V call is TRBV28, the J call TRBJ2-2; the D gene could be TRBD1 or TRBD2 (5 bases each). The CDR3 loop spans 16 amino acids. Germline CDR1 and CDR2: MDHEN and SYDVKM. V was trimmed by 4 bases and J by 0 bases, leaving 12 bases between them. Here the CDR3 DNA reads TGTGCCAGCAGTTCGGACACTAGTCCGAACACCGGGGAGCTGTTTTTT. Translation gives CASSSDTSPNTGELFF.

This clonotype was recorded at least ten times. This sequence joins TRBV28 and TRBJ1-2, with 9 positions matching TRBD1. J was trimmed by 3 bases and V by 5 bases; bases with no gene match: 7. The CDR3 is 15 residues long. The germline V gene has CDR1 MDHEN and CDR2 SYDVKM. The CDR3 DNA follows: TGTGCCAGCAGTGCCACGGGACAGGGCTACTATGGCTACACCTTC. Translated, it gives CASSATGQGYYGYTF.

This clonotype was detected ten times or more. CDR3 sequence (DNA): TGTGCCAGCAGTTTGACTAGCGGTTACTCCTACAATGAGCAGTTCTTC. Protein: CASSLTSGYSYNEQFF. The chain is built from TRBV27 and TRBJ2-1; 9 nucleotides match TRBD2. Per germline, CDR1 MNHEY and CDR2 SMNVEV (reference sequence). The CDR3 loop spans 16 amino acids. The V gene end was trimmed by 3 bases and the J gene end by 0 bases; junction bases not matched to a gene: 3.

This chain connects TRBV24-1 to TRBJ2-3, with D perhaps matching TRBD1 (6 bases). Germline V gene lookup returns CDR1 KGHDR and CDR2 SFDVKD. The CDR3 runs 15 residues. V lost 3 bases to trimming and J lost 0 bases, with 9 bases between them. CDR3 amino acids: CATSDRDTSTDTQYF. Written as DNA, the CDR3 is TGTGCCACCAGTGATCGGGACACAAGCACAGATACGCAGTATTTT.

The rearrangement links TRBV28 to TRBJ1-2, with 8 bases matching TRBD1. The CDR3 length is 13 residues. Germline V lookup: CDR1 MDHEN, CDR2 SYDVKM. The trim removed 8 bases at V and 5 bases at J, leaving 7 bases unmatched. CDR3 sequence reads: CASRTGGTYGYTF. In DNA, the CDR3 is TGTGCCAGCCGTACAGGGGGAACTTATGGCTACACCTTC.

The chain employs TRBV29-1 and TRBJ1-5; 9 bases agree with TRBD1. The CDR3 consists of 13 residues. J was trimmed by 4 bases and V by 5 bases; bases with no gene match: 3. CDR1 and CDR2 (germline): SQVTM, ANQGSEA. In DNA form, the CDR3 reads TGCAGCGTTTGGACAGGGGCAAATCAGCCCCAGCATTTT. Protein: CSVWTGANQPQHF.

This clonotype was found many times. The chain employs TRBV11-1 and TRBJ2-3, with 7 nucleotides matching TRBD2. The V and J ends lost 8 bases and 2 bases, in that order; junction bases with no gene match: 4. Germline CDR1 SGHAT, CDR2 FQDESV (reference sequence). The CDR3 has 13 amino acids. The CDR3 DNA reads TGTGCCAGCTCTAGCGGCTACACAGATACGCAGTATTTT. Its translation is CASSSGYTDTQYF. Combining the CDR3 with reference TRBV11-1 and TRBJ2-3 gives the whole variable domain EAEVAQSPRYKITEKSQAVAFWCDPISGHATLYWYRQILGQGPELLVQFQDESVVDDSQLPKDRFSAERLKGVDSTLKIQPAELGDSAMYLCASSSGYTDTQYFGPGTRLTVL.

This clonotype was found a few times. V is TRBV5-1 and J is TRBJ1-6; 9 positions agree with TRBD1. The CDR3 spans 15 residues. Per the germline V gene, CDR1 is SGHRS and CDR2 is YFSETQ. V gave up 1 base and J gave up 8 bases; unmatched junction bases: 4. The chain's CDR3 is CASSLKTGGDSPLHF. In nucleotides, the CDR3 is TGCGCCAGCAGCTTGAAGACAGGGGGAGATTCACCCCTCCACTTT.

In regard to this clonotype: A much larger clonotype is one base distant, so this may be a read error. The CDR3 DNA follows: TGTGCCAGCAGACTAGCGGGAGTTGGGGGACCTCCGCATTTT. Encoded protein: CASRLAGVGGPPHF. The chain has TRBV2 and TRBJ1-5; perhaps TRBD1 as D (5 bases). The CDR3 is 14 residues long. The V end lost 6 bases, the J end lost 15 bases, and 24 bases lay between the germline ends. Germline assignment: CDR1 SNHLY and CDR2 FYNNEI.

This clonotype was recorded at least ten times. V gene TRBV7-2 combines with J gene TRBJ2-7, with a possible D match to TRBD2 (6 bases). The V end lost 3 bases, the J end lost 7 bases, and 16 bases lay between the germline ends. CDR1 is SGHTA, CDR2 FQGNSA, per germline. The CDR3 extends over 14 amino acids. CDR3 nucleotide sequence: TGTGCCAGCAGCTTGGGGAGGCCCCCTCGAGAGCAGTACTTC. Translated: CASSLGRPPREQYF. The whole variable domain, remainder taken from reference TRBV7-2 and TRBJ2-7, is GAGVSQSPSNKVTEKGKDVELRCDPISGHTALYWYRQSLGQGLEFLIYFQGNSAPDKSGLPSDRFSAERTGGSVSTLTIQRTQQEDSAVYLCASSLGRPPREQYFGPGTRLTVT.

This clonotype appeared many times. The gene calls are TRBV24-1 and TRBJ2-7; D may match TRBD1 or TRBD2 (5 bases each). V shed 4 bases and J shed 4 bases, with 19 bases lying between them. Germline assignment: CDR1 KGHDR and CDR2 SFDVKD. The CDR3 spans 16 residues. In DNA form, the CDR3 reads TGTGCCACCAGTGACACGGACACTACTAGTACGTACGAGCAGTACTTC. Its translation: CATSDTDTTSTYEQYF.

This clonotype was detected many times. This chain links TRBV12-3 or TRBV12-4 with TRBJ1-5, with no clear D. V lost 3 bases and J lost 0, with 6 bases in between. The CDR3 spans 14 residues. In nucleotides, the CDR3 is TGTGCCAGCAGTTTCGACATTAGCAATCAGCCCCAGCATTTT. Protein sequence: CASSFDISNQPQHF.

The table lists this clonotype with many counts. The chain joins TRBV2 to TRBJ2-5; TRBD2 matches at 12 bases. V dropped 2 bases and J dropped 5; count of bases not matched to a gene: 6. The CDR3 covers 16 residues. Germline CDR1 SNHLY, CDR2 FYNNEI. DNA for the CDR3: TGTGCCAGCAGTGAAAGACTAGCGGGAGTCCGGGAGACCCAGTACTTC. Translation: CASSERLAGVRETQYF.

The J gene is TRBJ2-1, the V gene TRBV20-1, with D unresolved. Trimming removed 0 bases at V and 0 bases at J, with 18 bases between. Germline values: CDR1 DFQATT, CDR2 SNEGSKA (reference sequence). The length of the CDR3 is 18 residues. CDR3 region: CSARDLALRLSSYNEQFF. As DNA, the CDR3 is TGCAGTGCTAGAGATCTGGCACTGAGACTGAGCTCCTACAATGAGCAGTTCTTC.

About this clonotype: A read error may produce the germline difference seen at one junction end. The chain couples TRBV3-1 to TRBJ1-4, with unresolved D. Germline loops: CDR1 LGHDT, CDR2 YNNKEL (reference sequence). The CDR3 loop spans 12 amino acids. The DNA of the CDR3 is TGTGCCAGCAGTCAAGCCGGTGAAAAACTGTTTTTT. It codes for CASSQAGEKLFF. Full variable domain (outside the CDR3, taken from reference TRBV3-1 and TRBJ1-4): DTAVSQTPKYLVTQMGNDKSIKCEQNLGHDTMYWYKQDSKKFLKIMFSYNNKELIINETVPNRFSPKSPDKAHLNLHINSLELGDSAVYFCASSQAGEKLFFGSGTQLSVL.

This clonotype has ten or more counts. V is TRBV6-1 and J is TRBJ2-5; D possibly corresponds to TRBD1 (6 bases). Germline V gene lookup returns CDR1 MNHNS and CDR2 SASEGT. The CDR3 length is 14 residues. The CDR3 region is CEGRGRQDQETQYF. In DNA form, the CDR3 reads TGTGAAGGAAGAGGGAGACAGGACCAAGAGACCCAGTACTTC.

This clonotype was found many times. The chain couples TRBV3-1 to TRBJ2-5, with D possibly matching TRBD2 (6 bases). There are 15 residues in the CDR3. CDR1 and CDR2 (germline): LGHDT, YNNKEL (reference sequence). Trimming shortened V by 1 base and J by 1 base, and 10 bases separated the two germline ends. This CDR3 reads CASSQVSGAQETQYF. In DNA, the CDR3 is TGTGCCAGCAGCCAAGTCTCGGGAGCCCAAGAGACCCAGTACTTC.

This clonotype was recorded many times. The rearrangement uses TRBV6-1 and TRBJ2-5; TRBD2 matches at 7 bases. Germline trimming cut 5 bases from V and 1 base from J; bases unmatched to any gene: 16. Germline V gene data show CDR1 as MNHNS and CDR2 as SASEGT. This CDR3 contains 18 residues. CDR3 DNA: TGTGCCAGCAGTCTATCCGGGACTAACGGGAGCACCCAAGAGACCCAGTACTTC. Amino acid sequence: CASSLSGTNGSTQETQYF.

This clonotype came up a few times. The chain has TRBV18 and TRBJ2-7, with TRBD1 matching 10 bases. Germline CDR1 and CDR2: KGHSH and LQKENI. The CDR3 sequence is 15 residues long. Trimming took 3 bases from V and 0 from J; bases not matched to a gene: 2. The CDR3 sequence: CASSPTGGPSYEQYF. The CDR3 DNA follows: TGTGCCAGCTCACCGACAGGGGGCCCCTCCTACGAGCAGTACTTC.